What follows are 5 T cell receptor beta chains derived from one specimen sequenced in a study of T-cell reconstitution after alpha-beta-depleted transplantation in children. The library targeted TCRbeta and was prepared with unique molecular identifiers. One entry per CDR3 protein, called by TCRdb with MiXCR from the PCR reads. The sample consists of over 150,000 distinct CDR3 sequences, roughly 7.1% of them appearing once. Sequences were derived from PBMCs, sampled before TCRalphabeta/CD19-depleted stem cell transplant. These TCRs come from a boy aged 2 to 10 with acute lymphoblastic leukemia, due to receive a stem cell transplant.

This clonotype was seen at least ten times. The chain recombines TRBV27 with TRBJ2-1, with unresolved D. Trimming cost V 6 bases and J 7 bases, with 13 bases left between them. The CDR3 loop spans 13 amino acids. The germline CDR1 and CDR2 sequences are MNHEY and SMNVEV (reference sequence). In DNA, the CDR3 is TGTGCCAGCAGGACATTCTCAACGAATGAGCAGTTCTTC. Encoded protein: CASRTFSTNEQFF.

The genes are TRBV28 and TRBJ2-4; 9 bases map to TRBD1. The germline CDR1 and CDR2 sequences are MDHEN and SYDVKM. The CDR3 is made up of 15 amino acids. V dropped 3 bases and J dropped 6; count of bases not matched to a gene: 6. Written as DNA, the CDR3 is TGTGCCAGCAGTTTGCGCTGGACAGGGGCAAACATTCAGTACTTC. Translating gives CASSLRWTGANIQYF.

This clonotype was seen repeatedly, ten times or more. The rearrangement links TRBV6-5 to TRBJ2-7; 7 nucleotides agree with TRBD1. This CDR3 comprises 18 residues. From germline, CDR1 is MNHEY and CDR2 SVGAGI. V gave up 2 bases and J gave up 2 bases; unmatched junction bases: 15. The DNA of the CDR3 is TGTGCCAGCAGTTACGCACCTTCAGACAGGGCCTTTCCCTACGAGCAGTACTTC. Protein sequence: CASSYAPSDRAFPYEQYF.

Note on this clonotype: Relative to the germline gene, one junction end is altered; a read error may explain this. The genes are TRBV7-8 and TRBJ1-2, with D unclear. Germline-derived CDR1 and CDR2 are SGHVS and FQNEAQ. This CDR3 region has 11 residues. The CDR3 protein is CASSLAEDVHF. CDR3 DNA sequence: TGTGCCAGCAGCTTAGCTGAGGACGTCCACTTC.

This clonotype occurred many times. V usage is TRBV6-1 and J usage is TRBJ2-1; 11 nucleotides line up with TRBD2. The CDR3 consists of 13 residues. CDR1 and CDR2 from the germline V gene are MNHNS and SASEGT. The ends lost 7 bases at V and 7 bases at J; junction bases unmatched: 3. CDR3: CASTIAGGNEQFF. For the CDR3, the DNA is TGTGCCAGCACCATAGCGGGAGGGAATGAGCAGTTCTTC.